These 25 T cell receptor beta chains came from one sample sequenced in a study of cytomegalovirus exposure and HLA in healthy donors. Repertoires were generated with immunoSEQ multiplex PCR, while TCRdb's copy carries only in-frame clones and drops some. The data hold approximately 120,000 clones, with 90% to 95% observed a single time. Sample: PBMCs. Source of these receptors: a woman between 18 and 29 years old in good health and CMV-seronegative.

The chain carries TRBV10-3 and TRBJ1-4; the match to TRBD1 covers 7 bases. This CDR3 spans 13 amino acids. The junction had 3 bases not matched to a gene; V was cut back by 5 bases and J by 6 bases. From germline, CDR1 is ENHRY and CDR2 SYGVKD. CDR3: CAISTGEDEKLFF. CDR3 DNA: TGTGCCATCAGTACAGGGGAAGATGAAAAACTGTTTTTT.

The chain joins TRBV9 to TRBJ1-2; TRBD1 matches 7 bases. This CDR3 comprises 14 residues. The junction had 10 bases not matched to a gene; V was cut back by 6 bases and J by 5 bases. Germline CDR1 and CDR2: SGDLS and YYNGEE. The CDR3 sequence: CASTPPGGAYGYTF. CDR3 in DNA: TGTGCCAGCACGCCTCCAGGGGGAGCTTATGGCTACACCTTC.

DNA of the CDR3: TGTGCCAGCTCCGGAGACGGTAACTATGGCTACACCTTC. This codes for CASSGDGNYGYTF. The J gene is TRBJ1-2, the V gene TRBV18; no firm D call. This CDR3 comprises 13 residues. Trimming stripped 6 bases from V and 1 base from J, with 9 bases between. The germline V gene encodes CDR1 KGHSH and CDR2 LQKENI.

The chain combines TRBV2 with TRBJ2-5; D is possibly TRBD2 (6 bases). The CDR3 runs 13 residues. V dropped 8 bases and J dropped 5 bases, with 15 bases sitting between them. CDR1 and CDR2 (germline): SNHLY, FYNNEI. CDR3 residues: CASSFGAGETQYF. In DNA, the CDR3 is TGTGCCAGCTCTTTCGGGGCGGGGGAGACCCAGTACTTC.

The chain has TRBV5-1 and TRBJ1-5; 11 bases fit TRBD1. This CDR3 has 15 amino acids. V was clipped by 4 bases and J by 6 bases; unmatched bases: 6. Germline CDR1 is SGHRS and CDR2 is YFSETQ. CDR3 residues: CASSRGTGGSQPQHF. In DNA, the CDR3 is TGCGCCAGCAGCCGGGGGACAGGGGGTTCTCAGCCCCAGCATTTT.

V and J are TRBV6-5 and TRBJ2-5, with TRBD1 matching 8 bases. The germline V gene encodes CDR1 MNHEY and CDR2 SVGAGI. The junction had 4 bases not matched to a gene; V was cut back by 6 bases and J by 4 bases. The CDR3 is 13 amino acids. In nucleotides, the CDR3 is TGTGCCAGCAGGCAGGGGGCAATAGAGACCCAGTACTTC. Translated: CASRQGAIETQYF.

The rearrangement joins TRBV5-5 to TRBJ2-5; TRBD2 matches at 11 bases. The CDR3 extends over 16 amino acids. J gave up 1 base and V 6 bases, and 8 bases lay outside the gene matches. Germline values: CDR1 SGHKS, CDR2 YYEKEE (reference sequence). Written as DNA, the CDR3 is TGTGCCAGCACCCGGTGGGGACTAGCGGTCCAAGAGACCCAGTACTTC. The encoded protein is CASTRWGLAVQETQYF.

The chain combines TRBV7-2 with TRBJ2-7, with TRBD2 matching over 12 bases. The CDR3 is 15 residues long. V was pared by 4 bases and J by 2 bases, with 3 bases of the junction left unmatched. Germline assignment: CDR1 SGHTA and CDR2 FQGNSA. As DNA, the CDR3 is TGTGCCAGCAGCTGGACTAGCGGGAAAACCTACGAGCAGTACTTC. Translated: CASSWTSGKTYEQYF.

The chain joins TRBV5-4 to TRBJ2-7; 8 bases are shared with TRBD2. This CDR3 is built from 15 residues. Germline assignment: CDR1 SGHNT and CDR2 YYREEE (reference sequence). With 5 bases clipped from V and 6 bases from J, the junction kept 13 bases outside the gene matches. In DNA form, the CDR3 reads TGTGCCAGCAGTCCGGAGGGAGCGGGAGTACCCGAGCAGTACTTC. It encodes CASSPEGAGVPEQYF.

V and J are TRBV28 and TRBJ1-1; D gene uncertain. CDR3 size: 10 residues. Germline V gene data show CDR1 as MDHEN and CDR2 as SYDVKM. The germline V and J ends were trimmed by 11 bases and 1 base, with 5 bases remaining between them. The CDR3 region is CAAGNTEAFF. Here the CDR3 DNA reads TGTGCCGCGGGGAACACTGAAGCTTTCTTT.

The chain is built from TRBV7-9 and TRBJ1-1; D is undetermined. The CDR3 extends over 12 amino acids. Trimming left V 2 bases short and J 4 bases short, with 5 bases between. The germline V gene encodes CDR1 SEHNR and CDR2 FQNEAQ (reference sequence). The CDR3 reads CASSLSSTEAFF. CDR3 DNA sequence: TGTGCCAGCAGCTTATCTAGCACTGAAGCTTTCTTT.

This chain links TRBV5-1 with TRBJ1-5; maybe TRBD1 (6 bases). Trimming took 4 bases from V and 5 from J, leaving 16 bases between them. Looked up from germline, CDR1 is SGHRS and CDR2 is YFSETQ. The CDR3 sequence is 15 residues long. The CDR3, as DNA: TGCGCCAGCAGCCCGGAAACAGGGAATTATCAGCCCCAGCATTTT. Translation: CASSPETGNYQPQHF.

The chain couples TRBV23-1 to TRBJ2-7; 7 nucleotides match TRBD2. TRBV23-1 is marked as an open reading frame, function uncertain. The CDR3 runs 17 residues. Trimming cost V 2 bases and J 3 bases; bases outside gene matches: 13. The DNA of the CDR3 is TGCGCCAGCAGTCAACCAGCTGGGGGGGGAACCGACTACGAGCAGTACTTC. Protein: CASSQPAGGGTDYEQYF.

V is TRBV7-2 and J is TRBJ2-5; 8 nucleotides align to TRBD2. Germline values: CDR1 SGHTA, CDR2 FQGNSA. V dropped 2 bases and J dropped 2; count of bases not matched to a gene: 10. The CDR3 loop spans 17 amino acids. The CDR3 sequence: CASSLIFIGGEQETQYF. The CDR3 DNA is TGTGCCAGCAGCTTAATTTTTATCGGGGGGGAACAAGAGACCCAGTACTTC.

This clone came up once. The chain joins TRBV2 to TRBJ1-2, with no clear D. This CDR3 region has 12 residues. Germline lookup yields CDR1 SNHLY and CDR2 FYNNEI. V was pared by 4 bases and J by 11 bases, with 14 bases between. Here the CDR3 reads CASSASKLRYTF. DNA for the CDR3: TGTGCCAGCAGTGCCTCAAAGCTGAGGTACACCTTC.

This sequence joins TRBV27 and TRBJ2-3; no definite D call. In germline, CDR1 is MNHEY, CDR2 SMNVEV (reference sequence). The CDR3 loop spans 15 amino acids. Deletions cut 6 bases from V and 3 bases from J, with 16 bases between. The CDR3 loop is CASRNPTSRTDTQYF. In nucleotides, the CDR3 is TGTGCCAGCAGGAATCCGACAAGTCGGACAGATACGCAGTATTTT.

The rearrangement joins TRBV5-4 to TRBJ2-7; D may be TRBD1 (5 bases). The CDR3 extends over 16 amino acids. V was trimmed by 0 bases and J by 0 bases, leaving 13 bases between them. From germline, CDR1 is SGHNT and CDR2 YYREEE (reference sequence). The CDR3 spells CASSLAAGQPSYEQYF. In DNA, the CDR3 is TGTGCCAGCAGCTTGGCGGCAGGGCAACCCTCCTACGAGCAGTACTTC. Supplemented by reference TRBV5-4 and TRBJ2-7, the full variable domain reads ETGVTQSPTHLIKTRGQQVTLRCSSQSGHNTVSWYQQALGQGPQFIFQYYREEENGRGNFPPRFSGLQFPNYSSELNVNALELDDSALYLCASSLAAGQPSYEQYFGPGTRLTVT.

The V gene is TRBV9, the J gene TRBJ2-3, with TRBD2 as a possible D gene (5 bases). Per the germline V gene, CDR1 is SGDLS and CDR2 is YYNGEE. The length of the CDR3 is 17 residues. Trimming took 0 bases from V and 0 from J, leaving 14 bases between them. CDR3 in amino acids: CASSVGGNKWSTDTQYF. CDR3 nucleotide sequence: TGTGCCAGCAGCGTAGGAGGGAATAAGTGGAGCACAGATACGCAGTATTTT. Full variable domain (rest looked up from reference TRBV9 and TRBJ2-3): DSGVTQTPKHLITATGQRVTLRCSPRSGDLSVYWYQQSLDQGLQFLIQYYNGEERAKGNILERFSAQQFPDLHSELNLSSLELGDSALYFCASSVGGNKWSTDTQYFGPGTRLTVL.

This chain joins TRBV19 and TRBJ2-7; D is possibly TRBD1 (5 bases). Germline-derived CDR1 and CDR2 are LNHDA and SQIVND (reference sequence). This CDR3 region has 12 residues. V was cut by 5 bases and J by 3 bases, with 8 bases left in between. The CDR3 nucleotides are TGTGCCAGTAGTCCTGACAGCTACGAGCAGTACTTC. Translation: CASSPDSYEQYF. Drawing the rest from reference TRBV19 and TRBJ2-7, the complete variable domain is DGGITQSPKYLFRKEGQNVTLSCEQNLNHDAMYWYRQDPGQGLRLIYYSQIVNDFQKGDIAEGYSVSREKKESFPLTVTSAQKNPTAFYLCASSPDSYEQYFGPGTRLTVT.

This chain uses TRBV6-1 with TRBJ2-1; 8 positions match TRBD2. Per germline, CDR1 MNHNS and CDR2 SASEGT. V lost 5 bases to trimming and J lost 9 bases; unmatched junction nucleotides: 12. CDR3 length: 15 residues. In nucleotides, the CDR3 is TGTGCCAGCAGTTCCCGCCGGAGCGGGAGCTTTGAGCAGTTCTTC. Translation: CASSSRRSGSFEQFF.

V usage is TRBV19 and J usage is TRBJ2-7; 8 bases align to TRBD1. Unmatched junction bases numbered 10, after V lost 0 bases and J lost 6 bases. The CDR3 is 16 amino acids. Germline V lookup: CDR1 LNHDA, CDR2 SQIVND (reference sequence). The CDR3 region is CASSIDHVTGAREQYF. The CDR3 nucleotides read TGTGCCAGTAGTATAGATCACGTGACAGGGGCTCGCGAGCAGTACTTC.

This clone has a single count. V is TRBV28 and J is TRBJ2-2; TRBD1 aligns across 11 bases. J lost 6 bases, V lost 5 bases, and 5 bases had no gene match. CDR3 length equals 15 residues. Germline-derived CDR1 and CDR2 are MDHEN and SYDVKM. The CDR3 here is CASSHRDRGAGELFF. CDR3 DNA: TGTGCCAGCAGTCACCGGGACAGGGGGGCCGGGGAGCTGTTTTTT.

The chain joins TRBV6-1 to TRBJ1-2, with D possibly matching TRBD1 (6 bases). Germline V CDR1 and CDR2: MNHNS, SASEGT. This CDR3 spans 15 amino acids. The V and J ends lost 2 bases and 4 bases respectively, with 14 bases between them. CDR3 bases: TGTGCCAGCAGTGAAACCAGGGGACCCTTCTATGGCTACACCTTC. Encoded protein: CASSETRGPFYGYTF.

The chain is built from TRBV27 and TRBJ1-1; D is perhaps TRBD1 (6 bases). The germline gives CDR1 MNHEY, CDR2 SMNVEV (reference sequence). V lost 5 bases and J lost 0, with 13 bases in between. The CDR3 totals 15 residues. CDR3 in DNA: TGTGCCAGCAGTCCCTCGGGACACATGAACACTGAAGCTTTCTTT. Amino acid sequence: CASSPSGHMNTEAFF.

V and J are TRBV6-1 and TRBJ1-3; no clear D gene. Germline lookup yields CDR1 MNHNS and CDR2 SASEGT. This CDR3 has 14 amino acids. Trimming shortened V by 6 bases and J by 4 bases, and 13 bases separated the two germline ends. The CDR3 sequence: CASRPNGLGNTIYF. CDR3 bases: TGTGCCAGCAGGCCTAATGGTCTCGGAAACACCATATATTTT.